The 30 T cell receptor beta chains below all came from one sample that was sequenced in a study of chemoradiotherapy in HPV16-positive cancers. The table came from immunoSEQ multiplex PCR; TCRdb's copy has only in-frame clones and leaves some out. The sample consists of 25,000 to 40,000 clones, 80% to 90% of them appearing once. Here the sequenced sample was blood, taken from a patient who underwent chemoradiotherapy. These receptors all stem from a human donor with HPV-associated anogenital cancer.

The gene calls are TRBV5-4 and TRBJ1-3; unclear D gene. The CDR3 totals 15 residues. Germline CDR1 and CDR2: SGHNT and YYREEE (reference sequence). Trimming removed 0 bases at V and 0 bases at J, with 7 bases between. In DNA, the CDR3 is TGTGCCAGCAGCTTGGACACCCGCTCTGGAAACACCATATATTTT. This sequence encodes CASSLDTRSGNTIYF.

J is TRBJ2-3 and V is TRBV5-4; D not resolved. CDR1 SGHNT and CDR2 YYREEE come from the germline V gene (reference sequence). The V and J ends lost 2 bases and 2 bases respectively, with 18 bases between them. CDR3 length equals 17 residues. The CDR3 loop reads CASSFQVRRADTDTQYF. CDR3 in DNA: TGTGCCAGCAGCTTCCAAGTACGACGGGCAGACACAGATACGCAGTATTTT.

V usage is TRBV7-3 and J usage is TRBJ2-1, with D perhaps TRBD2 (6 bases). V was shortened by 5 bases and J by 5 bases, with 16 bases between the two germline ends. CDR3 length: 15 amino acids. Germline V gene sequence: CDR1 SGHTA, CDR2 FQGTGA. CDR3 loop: CASSRLRDGDNEQFF. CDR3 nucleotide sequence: TGTGCCAGCAGCCGGTTGCGGGATGGGGACAATGAGCAGTTCTTC.

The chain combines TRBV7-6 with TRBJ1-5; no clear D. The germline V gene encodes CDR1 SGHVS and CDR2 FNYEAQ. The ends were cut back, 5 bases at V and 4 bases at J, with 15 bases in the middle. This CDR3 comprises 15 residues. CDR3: CASSKSSSGNQPQHF. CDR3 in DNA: TGTGCCAGCAGCAAGTCTTCATCTGGGAATCAGCCCCAGCATTTT.

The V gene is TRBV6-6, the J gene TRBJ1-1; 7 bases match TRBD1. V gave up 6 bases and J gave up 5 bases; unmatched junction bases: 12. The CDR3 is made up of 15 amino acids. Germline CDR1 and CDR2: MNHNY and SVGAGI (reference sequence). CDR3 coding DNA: TGTGCCAGCAGGGAAGAAGGGGGCGCGAGGACTGAAGCTTTCTTT. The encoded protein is CASREEGGARTEAFF.

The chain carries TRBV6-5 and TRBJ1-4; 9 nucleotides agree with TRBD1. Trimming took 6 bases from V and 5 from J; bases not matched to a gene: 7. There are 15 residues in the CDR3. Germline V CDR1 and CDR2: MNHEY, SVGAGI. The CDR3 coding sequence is TGTGCCAGCAGCTACGAGACAGGGGGAAATGAAAAACTGTTTTTT. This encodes CASSYETGGNEKLFF.

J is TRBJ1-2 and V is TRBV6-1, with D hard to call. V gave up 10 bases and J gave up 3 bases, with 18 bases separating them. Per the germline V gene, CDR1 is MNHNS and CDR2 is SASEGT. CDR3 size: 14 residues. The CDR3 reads CATSGRNTYYGYTF. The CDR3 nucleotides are TGTGCCACCTCCGGGCGAAACACGTACTATGGCTACACCTTC.

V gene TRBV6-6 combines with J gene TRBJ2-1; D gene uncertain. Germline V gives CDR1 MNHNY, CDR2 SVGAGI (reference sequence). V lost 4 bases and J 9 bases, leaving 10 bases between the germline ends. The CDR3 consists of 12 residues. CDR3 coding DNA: TGTGCCAGCAGTTTCAAAGATGGTGAGCAGTTCTTC. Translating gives CASSFKDGEQFF.

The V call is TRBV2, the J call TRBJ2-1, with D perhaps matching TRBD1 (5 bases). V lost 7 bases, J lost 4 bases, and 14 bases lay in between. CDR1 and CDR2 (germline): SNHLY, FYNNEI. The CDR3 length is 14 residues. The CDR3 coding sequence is TGTGCCAGCAAAAGGGGCCCCCCATACAATGAGCAGTTCTTC. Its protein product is CASKRGPPYNEQFF.

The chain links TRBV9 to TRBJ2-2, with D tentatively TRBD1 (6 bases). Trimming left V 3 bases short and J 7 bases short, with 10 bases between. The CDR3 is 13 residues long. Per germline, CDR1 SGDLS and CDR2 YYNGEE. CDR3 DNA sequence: TGTGCCAGCAGCGAGGGGACACTCGGGGAGCTGTTTTTT. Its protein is CASSEGTLGELFF.

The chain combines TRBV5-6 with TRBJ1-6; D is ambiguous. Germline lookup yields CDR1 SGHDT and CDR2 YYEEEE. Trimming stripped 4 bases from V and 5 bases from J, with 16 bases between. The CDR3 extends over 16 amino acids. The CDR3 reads CASSPRVGSNNSPLHF. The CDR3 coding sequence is TGTGCCAGCAGCCCTCGGGTAGGGTCGAATAATTCACCCCTCCACTTT.

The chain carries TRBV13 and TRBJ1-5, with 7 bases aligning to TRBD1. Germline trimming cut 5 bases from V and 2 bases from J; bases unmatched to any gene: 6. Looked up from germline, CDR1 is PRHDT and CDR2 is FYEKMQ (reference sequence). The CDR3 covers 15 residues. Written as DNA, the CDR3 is TGTGCCAGCAGCATTACAGGGGAGGGCAATCAGCCCCAGCATTTT. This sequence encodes CASSITGEGNQPQHF.

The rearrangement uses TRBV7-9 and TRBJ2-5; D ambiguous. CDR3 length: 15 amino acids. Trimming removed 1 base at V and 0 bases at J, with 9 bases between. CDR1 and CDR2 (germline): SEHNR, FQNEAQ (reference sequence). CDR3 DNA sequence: TGTGCCAGCAGCTTAGGGCAGGTGTACCAAGAGACCCAGTACTTC. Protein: CASSLGQVYQETQYF.

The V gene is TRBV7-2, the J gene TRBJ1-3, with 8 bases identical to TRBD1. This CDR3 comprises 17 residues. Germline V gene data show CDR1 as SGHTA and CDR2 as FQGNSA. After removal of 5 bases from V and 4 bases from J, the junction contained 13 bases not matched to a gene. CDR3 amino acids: CASSLRADRAYGNTIYF. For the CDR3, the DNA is TGTGCCAGCAGCCTACGCGCGGACAGGGCTTACGGAAACACCATATATTTT.

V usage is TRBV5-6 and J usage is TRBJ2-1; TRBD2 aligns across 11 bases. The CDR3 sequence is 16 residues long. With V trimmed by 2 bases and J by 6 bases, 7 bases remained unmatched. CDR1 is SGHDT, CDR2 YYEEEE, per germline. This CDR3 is CASSLLAGELGNEQFF. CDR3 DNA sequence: TGTGCCAGCAGCTTACTAGCGGGAGAGTTAGGCAATGAGCAGTTCTTC.

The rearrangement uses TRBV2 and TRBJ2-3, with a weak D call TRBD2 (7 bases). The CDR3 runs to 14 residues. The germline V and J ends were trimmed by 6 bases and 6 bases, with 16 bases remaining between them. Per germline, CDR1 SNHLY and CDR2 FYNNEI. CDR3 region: CASSLGGGLDTQYF. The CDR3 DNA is TGTGCCAGCAGCCTGGGAGGGGGGCTCGATACGCAGTATTTT. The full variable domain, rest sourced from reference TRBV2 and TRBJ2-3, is EPEVTQTPSHQVTQMGQEVILRCVPISNHLYFYWYRQILGQKVEFLVSFYNNEISEKSEIFDDQFSVERPDGSNFTLKIRSTKLEDSAMYFCASSLGGGLDTQYFGPGTRLTVL.

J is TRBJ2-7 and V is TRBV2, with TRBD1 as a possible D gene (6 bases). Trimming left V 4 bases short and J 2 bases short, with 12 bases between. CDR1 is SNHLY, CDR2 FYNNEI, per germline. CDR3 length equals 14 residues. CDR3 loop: CASSVGARAYEQYF. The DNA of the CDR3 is TGTGCCAGCAGTGTGGGGGCTCGGGCCTACGAGCAGTACTTC.

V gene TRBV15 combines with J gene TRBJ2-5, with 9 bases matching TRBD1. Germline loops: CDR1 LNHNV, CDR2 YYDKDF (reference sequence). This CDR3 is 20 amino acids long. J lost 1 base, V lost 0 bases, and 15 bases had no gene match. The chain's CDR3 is CATSRDRGQGRGGSQETQYF. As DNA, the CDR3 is TGTGCCACCAGCAGAGATAGGGGACAGGGTCGCGGCGGGAGCCAAGAGACCCAGTACTTC.

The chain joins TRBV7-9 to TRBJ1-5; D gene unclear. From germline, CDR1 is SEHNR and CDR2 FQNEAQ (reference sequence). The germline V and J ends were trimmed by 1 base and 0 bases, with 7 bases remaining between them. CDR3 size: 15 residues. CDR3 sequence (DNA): TGTGCCAGCAGCTTAGGGAGTTCTAGCAATCAGCCCCAGCATTTT. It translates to CASSLGSSSNQPQHF.

Here the CDR3 reads CASSPNLHTEAFF. As DNA, the CDR3 is TGTGCCAGCAGCCCTAATCTGCACACTGAAGCTTTCTTT. This sequence joins TRBV7-3 and TRBJ1-1; no clear D gene. Trimming left V 5 bases short and J 3 bases short, with 10 bases between. Germline V gene data show CDR1 as SGHTA and CDR2 as FQGTGA. There are 13 residues in the CDR3.

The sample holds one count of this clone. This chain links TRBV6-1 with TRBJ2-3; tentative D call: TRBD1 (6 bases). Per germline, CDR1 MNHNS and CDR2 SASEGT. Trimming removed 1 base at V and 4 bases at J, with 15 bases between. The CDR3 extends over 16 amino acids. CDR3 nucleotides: TGTGCCAGCAGTGAAGGTCAGAGGGGGTTCTCAGATACGCAGTATTTT. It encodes CASSEGQRGFSDTQYF.

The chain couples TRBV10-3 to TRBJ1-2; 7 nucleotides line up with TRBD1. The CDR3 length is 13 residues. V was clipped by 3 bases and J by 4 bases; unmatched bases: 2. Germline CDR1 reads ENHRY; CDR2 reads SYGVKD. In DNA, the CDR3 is TGTGCCATCAGTGATGGGACAGTCTATGGCTACACCTTC. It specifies CAISDGTVYGYTF.

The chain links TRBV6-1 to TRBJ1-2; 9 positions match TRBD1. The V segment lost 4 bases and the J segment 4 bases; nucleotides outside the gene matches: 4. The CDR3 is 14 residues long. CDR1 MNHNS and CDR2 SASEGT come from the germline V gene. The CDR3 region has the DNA TGTGCCAGCAGTGGACAGGGGGGGCCCTATGGCTACACCTTC. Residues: CASSGQGGPYGYTF.

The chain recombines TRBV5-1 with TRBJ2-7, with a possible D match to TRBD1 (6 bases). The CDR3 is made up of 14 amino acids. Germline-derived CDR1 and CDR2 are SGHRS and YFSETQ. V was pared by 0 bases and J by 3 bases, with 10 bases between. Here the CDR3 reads CASSLGGQLYEQYF. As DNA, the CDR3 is TGCGCCAGCAGCTTGGGCGGACAGCTCTACGAGCAGTACTTC.

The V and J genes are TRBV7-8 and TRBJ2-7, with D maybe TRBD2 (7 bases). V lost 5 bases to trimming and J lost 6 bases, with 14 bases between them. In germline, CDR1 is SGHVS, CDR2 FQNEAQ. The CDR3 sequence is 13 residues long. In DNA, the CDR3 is TGTGCCAGCAGCCCGGGGGCGGGAGTCGAGCAGTACTTC. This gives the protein CASSPGAGVEQYF.

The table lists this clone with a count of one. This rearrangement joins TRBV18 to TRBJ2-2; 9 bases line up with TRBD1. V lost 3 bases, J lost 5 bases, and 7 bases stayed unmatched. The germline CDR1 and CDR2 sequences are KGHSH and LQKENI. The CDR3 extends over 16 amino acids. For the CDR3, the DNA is TGTGCCAGCTCACCCACGGGACAGGGAGGAACCGGGGAGCTGTTTTTT. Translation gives CASSPTGQGGTGELFF.

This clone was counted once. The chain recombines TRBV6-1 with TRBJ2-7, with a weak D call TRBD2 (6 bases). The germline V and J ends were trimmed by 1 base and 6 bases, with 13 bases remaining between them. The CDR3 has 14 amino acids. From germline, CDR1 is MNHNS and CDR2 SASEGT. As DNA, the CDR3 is TGTGCCAGCAGTGAAGGGATAGCGGTGCTCGAGCAGTACTTC. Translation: CASSEGIAVLEQYF.

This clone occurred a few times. The DNA for the CDR3 is TGTGCCAGTAGTATCCAAGGCTCCTATAATTCACCCCTCCACTTT. Protein: CASSIQGSYNSPLHF. J is TRBJ1-6 and V is TRBV19; D uncertain. CDR3 length: 15 amino acids. Germline V CDR1 and CDR2: LNHDA, SQIVND (reference sequence). V gave up 3 bases and J gave up 0 bases, with 6 bases separating them.

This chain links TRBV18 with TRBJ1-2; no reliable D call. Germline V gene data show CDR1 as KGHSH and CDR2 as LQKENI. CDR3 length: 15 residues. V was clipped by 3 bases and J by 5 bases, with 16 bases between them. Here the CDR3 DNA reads TGTGCCAGCTCACCTAGTTCAGAGACGCGGTATGGCTACACCTTC. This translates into CASSPSSETRYGYTF.

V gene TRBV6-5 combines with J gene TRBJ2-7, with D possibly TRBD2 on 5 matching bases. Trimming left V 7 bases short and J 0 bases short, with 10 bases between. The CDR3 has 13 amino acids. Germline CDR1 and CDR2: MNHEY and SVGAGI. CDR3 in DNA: TGTGCCAGCAAAGGGCTAGCCTCCTACGAGCAGTACTTC. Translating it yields CASKGLASYEQYF.